This is a list of T cell receptor beta chains from one sample in a study of cytomegalovirus exposure and HLA in healthy donors. Generated by immunoSEQ multiplex PCR, the TCRdb table keeps only in-frame clones and is missing some. The sample includes some 76,000 clones, around 94% of them seen just once. Sequencing input: PBMCs. These receptors came from a woman under 30 in good health and CMV-seronegative. Each CDR3 is given with its conserved first and last residue. D genes are given only for firm matches. Expanded clones are given a class, and other clones once, few, many or no size at all.

abundance | d_gene | j_gene | v_gene | CDR3aa | CDR3nt
NA | TRBD1 | TRBJ2-2 | TRBV7-9 | CASSIGTGTYMYTGELFF | TGTGCCAGCAGCATCGGGACAGGGACCTATATGTACACCGGGGAGCTGTTTTTT
NA | NA | TRBJ2-2 | TRBV19 | CASENQGSGELFF | TGTGCCAGCGAAAACCAGGGATCCGGGGAGCTGTTTTTT
NA | NA | TRBJ2-7 | TRBV28 | CASSLGFFDEQYF | TGTGCCAGCAGTTTGGGCTTCTTCGACGAGCAGTACTTC
NA | TRBD2 | TRBJ2-1 | TRBV29-1 | CSVPTTSGGYNEQFF | TGCAGCGTCCCTACGACTAGCGGGGGATACAATGAGCAGTTCTTC
NA | TRBD1 | TRBJ1-3 | TRBV30 | CAWGTGTGFNTIYF | TGTGCCTGGGGAACCGGGACAGGGTTTAACACCATATATTTT
NA | TRBD2 | TRBJ2-7 | TRBV6-1 | CASSEGEGIVHEQYF | TGTGCCAGCAGTGAAGGGGAGGGAATTGTCCACGAGCAGTACTTC
NA | NA | TRBJ1-4 | TRBV6-1 | CASSPFATNEKLFF | TGTGCCAGCAGTCCTTTTGCAACTAATGAAAAACTGTTTTTT
NA | TRBD1 | TRBJ1-5 | TRBV5-5 | CASSLVPGGDQPQHF | TGTGCCAGCAGCTTGGTTCCAGGGGGCGATCAGCCCCAGCATTTT
NA | NA | TRBJ2-5 | TRBV28 | CASSFYGGHKETQYF | TGTGCCAGCAGTTTTTACGGAGGGCATAAAGAGACCCAGTACTTC
once | TRBD1 | TRBJ2-5 | TRBV28 | CASSTTRTGRETQYF | TGTGCCAGCAGTACGACAAGGACAGGGAGGGAGACCCAGTACTTC
NA | TRBD1 | TRBJ1-6 | TRBV7-8 | CASSLDRVHNSPLHF | TGTGCCAGCAGCCTAGACAGGGTACATAATTCACCCCTCCACTTT
NA | TRBD1 | TRBJ2-3 | TRBV29-1 | CSVDRGPTDTQYF | TGCAGCGTTGACAGGGGGCCCACAGATACGCAGTATTTT
NA | TRBD2 | TRBJ2-5 | TRBV9 | CASSAETSGVQETQYF | TGTGCCAGCAGCGCAGAGACTAGCGGGGTCCAAGAGACCCAGTACTTC
NA | TRBD1 | TRBJ2-7 | TRBV13 | CASSTRRGPGQGLTASYEQYF | TGTGCCAGCAGCACCCGACGCGGTCCGGGACAGGGGCTAACCGCCTCCTACGAGCAGTACTTC
NA | NA | TRBJ1-1 | TRBV6-6 | CASRISQGLNTEAFF | TGTGCCAGCAGGATTTCACAGGGCTTGAACACTGAAGCTTTCTTT
NA | TRBD1 | TRBJ1-2 | TRBV28 | CASSLRDSYGYTF | TGTGCCAGCAGTCTACGGGACAGCTATGGCTACACCTTC
medium-sized | NA | TRBJ2-3 | TRBV27 | CASSLARGKGTDTQYF | TGTGCCAGCAGTTTAGCCAGGGGAAAAGGCACAGATACGCAGTATTTT
NA | NA | TRBJ1-5 | TRBV7-9 | CASSLGVGGTDNNQPQHF | TGTGCCAGCAGCTTAGGGGTTGGGGGGACGGACAACAATCAGCCCCAGCATTTT
NA | TRBD2 | TRBJ2-1 | TRBV29-1 | CSTRQTSGRHNEQFF | TGCAGCACGCGTCAGACTAGCGGGAGGCACAATGAGCAGTTCTTC
NA | NA | TRBJ1-1 | TRBV28 | CASTTNTEAFF | TGTGCCAGCACTACTAACACTGAAGCTTTCTTT
NA | NA | TRBJ2-5 | TRBV6-5 | CASSPPGMQETQYF | TGTGCCAGCAGCCCCCCCGGGATGCAAGAGACCCAGTACTTC
few | TRBD1 | TRBJ1-1 | TRBV30 | CAWSGGTGNTEAFF | TGTGCCTGGAGCGGCGGGACAGGTAACACTGAAGCTTTCTTT
NA | TRBD2 | TRBJ2-7 | TRBV5-5 | CASSLDGGMVDEQYF | TGTGCCAGCAGCTTAGACGGGGGGATGGTGGACGAGCAGTACTTC
NA | TRBD1 | TRBJ2-7 | TRBV5-8 | CASSWGQSYEQYF | TGTGCCAGCAGCTGGGGACAGTCCTACGAGCAGTACTTC
NA | NA | TRBJ2-3 | TRBV10-3 | CAISPQGEAQYF | TGTGCCATCAGTCCCCAGGGTGAGGCGCAGTATTTT
NA | NA | TRBJ2-3 | TRBV13 | CASSFLSYGTDTQYF | TGTGCCAGCAGCTTTCTATCATACGGCACAGATACGCAGTATTTT
NA | TRBD1 | TRBJ2-2 | TRBV11-3 | CASSLPGTGDTGELFF | TGTGCCAGCAGCTTACCCGGGACAGGGGACACCGGGGAGCTGTTTTTT
once | TRBD2 | TRBJ2-7 | TRBV13 | CASSSLAGLEQYF | TGTGCCAGCAGCTCACTAGCGGGCTTGGAGCAGTACTTC
once | NA | TRBJ1-1 | TRBV9 | CASSGHRNTEAFF | TGTGCCAGCAGCGGGCATCGGAACACTGAAGCTTTCTTT
once | TRBD1 | TRBJ1-1 | TRBV19 | CASSLTGGLNTEAFF | TGTGCCAGTAGTTTAACAGGGGGACTGAACACTGAAGCTTTCTTT
NA | TRBD1 | TRBJ1-1 | TRBV5-1 | CASSLVRQGGMNTEAFF | TGCGCCAGCAGCTTGGTAAGACAGGGGGGGATGAACACTGAAGCTTTCTTT
once | TRBD1 | TRBJ2-7 | TRBV29-1 | CSVRDRWGSYEQYF | TGCAGCGTTCGGGACAGGTGGGGCTCCTACGAGCAGTACTTC
NA | NA | TRBJ1-1 | TRBV10-3 | CAISEHPERGMNTEAFF | TGTGCCATCAGTGAGCATCCAGAACGGGGGATGAACACTGAAGCTTTCTTT
NA | NA | TRBJ2-7 | TRBV28 | CASRNPGYEQYF | TGTGCCAGCAGAAACCCAGGCTACGAGCAGTACTTC
once | TRBD1 | TRBJ2-7 | TRBV23-1 | CASSRPGQDSSEQYF | TGCGCCAGCAGTCGCCCGGGACAGGATTCGTCCGAGCAGTACTTC
once | NA | TRBJ2-5 | TRBV7-7 | CASSYGLRGETQYF | TGTGCTAGCAGCTACGGGCTCAGGGGAGAGACCCAGTACTTC
NA | NA | TRBJ2-3 | TRBV9 | CASSVDGGTTDTQYF | TGTGCCAGCAGCGTAGACGGAGGGACCACAGATACGCAGTATTTT
many | NA | TRBJ2-7 | TRBV6-1 | CASRTTYEQYF | TGTGCCAGCAGGACTACCTACGAGCAGTACTTC
NA | TRBD1 | TRBJ2-3 | TRBV23-1 | CASSPTLTGYTDTQYF | TGCGCCAGCAGTCCAACCTTGACAGGGTACACAGATACGCAGTATTTT
NA | NA | TRBJ2-7 | TRBV6-1 | CASSPRAYEQYF | TGTGCCAGCAGTCCCAGGGCCTACGAGCAGTACTTC
NA | NA | TRBJ2-7 | TRBV5-4 | CASSLGSEGYEQYF | TGTGCCAGCAGCCTGGGGAGCGAAGGCTACGAGCAGTACTTC
NA | TRBD1 | TRBJ2-2 | TRBV7-6 | CASSSRQGSTGELFF | TGTGCCAGCAGCTCACGACAGGGGTCCACCGGGGAGCTGTTTTTT
NA | TRBD2 | TRBJ2-5 | TRBV5-1 | CASSSGLAGETQYF | TGCGCCAGCAGCTCAGGACTAGCGGGGGAGACCCAGTACTTC
NA | NA | TRBJ2-4 | TRBV27 | CASGEVDIQYF | TGTGCCAGCGGAGAGGTAGACATTCAGTACTTC
NA | NA | TRBJ1-5 | TRBV7-2 | CASSLDDAQPQHF | TGTGCCAGCAGCTTAGACGATGCGCAGCCCCAGCATTTT
NA | TRBD2 | TRBJ2-3 | TRBV6-5 | CASSYRAGATDTQYF | TGTGCCAGCAGTTACAGAGCGGGGGCAACAGATACGCAGTATTTT
NA | TRBD2 | TRBJ2-3 | TRBV10-3 | CAISGRAGPTDTQYF | TGTGCCATCAGCGGGAGGGCCGGTCCCACAGATACGCAGTATTTT
NA | TRBD1 | TRBJ1-1 | TRBV2 | CASRPGTERNTEAFF | TGTGCCAGCAGACCCGGGACAGAGAGGAACACTGAAGCTTTCTTT
NA | NA | TRBJ2-2 | TRBV6-6 | CASSYLDKTGELFF | TGTGCCAGCAGTTACCTTGACAAAACCGGGGAGCTGTTTTTT
once | TRBD1 | TRBJ2-2 | TRBV5-8 | CASSLRTGGVDTGELFF | TGTGCCAGCAGCTTGAGGACAGGGGGCGTGGACACCGGGGAGCTGTTTTTT
once | TRBD2 | TRBJ2-7 | TRBV6-5 | CASSRGTSGTNEQYF | TGTGCCAGCAGTCGAGGGACTAGCGGGACGAACGAGCAGTACTTC
NA | NA | TRBJ2-3 | TRBV7-7 | CASSLAGRGDTQYF | TGTGCTAGCAGCTTAGCAGGGAGAGGAGATACGCAGTATTTT
once | TRBD1 | TRBJ1-1 | TRBV6-1 | CASSGSGTGEAEAFF | TGTGCCAGCAGTGGATCCGGGACAGGGGAGGCTGAAGCTTTCTTT
NA | TRBD2 | TRBJ2-1 | TRBV7-9 | CASSLDPGRREGDEQFF | TGTGCCAGCAGCTTAGATCCGGGTCGGCGGGAGGGCGATGAGCAGTTCTTC
NA | NA | TRBJ2-7 | TRBV30 | CAWSDSQYEQYF | TGTGCCTGGTCGGATTCACAGTACGAGCAGTACTTC
NA | NA | TRBJ2-1 | TRBV6-1 | CASSPPRSYNEQFF | TGTGCCAGCAGTCCACCGCGCTCCTACAATGAGCAGTTCTTC
NA | TRBD2 | TRBJ2-1 | TRBV2 | CASAKRGEISYNEQFF | TGTGCCAGCGCCAAGCGGGGGGAAATCTCCTACAATGAGCAGTTCTTC
NA | NA | TRBJ2-7 | TRBV7-9 | CASSLSSYEQYF | TGTGCCAGCAGCCTCAGCTCCTACGAGCAGTACTTC
once | NA | TRBJ2-2 | TRBV19 | CASSMGTGITGELFF | TGTGCCAGTAGTATGGGAACCGGGATAACCGGGGAGCTGTTTTTT
once | NA | TRBJ1-1 | TRBV10-2 | CASSEGAGLMNTEAFF | TGCGCCAGCAGTGAAGGGGCAGGCCTCATGAACACTGAAGCTTTCTTT